The T cell receptor beta chain described here comes from a study of brain metastases from non-small cell lung cancer. General study points: Compared with primary tumors, brain metastases showed less T-cell infiltration. Metastases had sparse T cells but largely shared repertoires with primaries. Expanded T-cell clones appeared in 64% of brain metastases over primaries.

Assay: immunoSEQ multiplex PCR; the TCRdb copy retains only in-frame clones and omits some. Of around 4,200 clones listed, roughly 90% are singletons. Of note for this clone: Its antigen is undetermined.

The CDR3 length is 16 residues. Germline V gene sequence: CDR1 LNHNV, CDR2 YYDKDF (reference sequence). V trimming: 0 bases; J trimming: 7 bases; junction bases outside the gene matches: 5. The receptor's source is a donor aged 40 or older with non-small cell lung cancer. The sample was primary lung tumor tissue. The chain uses TRBV15 and TRBJ2-1; 11 bases fit TRBD2. CDR3 in amino acids: CATSRDLTSGSNEQFF. Here the CDR3 DNA reads TGTGCCACCAGCAGAGATCTCACTAGCGGGAGTAATGAGCAGTTCTTC.